This is a list of T cell receptor beta chains from one sample in a study of blood T cell repertoires in COVID-19. Measured with immunoSEQ multiplex PCR; TCRdb has only the in-frame clones, and not every one. The sample comprises about 360,000 clones, about 89% of which are singletons, and approximately 1.8% rests with the top ten. Source material: PBMCs or T cells enriched from blood (not recorded which). These receptors were taken from a man in his forties in a cohort exposed to, infected with or recovered from COVID-19 (not recorded which). CDR3s include the opening cysteine and the closing phenylalanine or tryptophan. The D gene is left open where the match is weak. Clone size is given for some rows only: seen once, a few or many times, or a class if the clone is expanded.

V	J	length	size	D	CDR3	DNA
TRBV9	TRBJ2-2	15	-	TRBD2	CASSVASGRSGELFF	TGTGCCAGCAGCGTAGCTAGCGGGAGATCCGGGGAGCTGTTTTTT
TRBV7-9	TRBJ2-3	15	-	TRBD1	CASSAGTGGADTQYF	TGTGCCAGCAGCGCCGGGACAGGTGGGGCAGATACGCAGTATTTT
TRBV2	TRBJ2-1	14	-	-	CASTEWGDYNEQFF	TGTGCCAGCACCGAGTGGGGGGACTACAATGAGCAGTTCTTC
TRBV15	TRBJ1-1	15	-	-	CATSRDRGLNSEAFF	TGTGCCACCAGCAGAGATCGGGGATTGAATTCTGAAGCTTTCTTT
TRBV6-5	TRBJ2-7	15	-	TRBD1	CASSTKGQGTYEQYF	TGTGCCAGCAGTACAAAGGGACAGGGAACCTACGAGCAGTACTTC
TRBV5-1	TRBJ2-7	16	-	-	CASSLVASTKGNEQYF	TGCGCCAGCAGCTTGGTGGCCAGCACAAAGGGGAACGAGCAGTACTTC
TRBV5-1	TRBJ2-7	16	-	-	CASSLVRAEEGYEQYF	TGCGCCAGCAGCTTGGTTCGAGCGGAGGAGGGGTACGAGCAGTACTTC
TRBV28	TRBJ1-2	15	once	TRBD1	CASSLYGQGIAGYTF	TGTGCCAGCAGTTTATATGGACAGGGAATCGCTGGCTACACCTTC
TRBV5-1	TRBJ1-1	14	-	TRBD1	CASSLGQGAAEAFF	TGCGCCAGCAGCTTGGGACAGGGGGCAGCTGAAGCTTTCTTT
TRBV3-1/TRBV3-2	TRBJ2-3	19	-	TRBD2	CASSQDHPSGRARRDTQYF	TGTGCCAGCAGCCAAGATCATCCTAGCGGGAGGGCCCGTCGGGATACGCAGTATTTT